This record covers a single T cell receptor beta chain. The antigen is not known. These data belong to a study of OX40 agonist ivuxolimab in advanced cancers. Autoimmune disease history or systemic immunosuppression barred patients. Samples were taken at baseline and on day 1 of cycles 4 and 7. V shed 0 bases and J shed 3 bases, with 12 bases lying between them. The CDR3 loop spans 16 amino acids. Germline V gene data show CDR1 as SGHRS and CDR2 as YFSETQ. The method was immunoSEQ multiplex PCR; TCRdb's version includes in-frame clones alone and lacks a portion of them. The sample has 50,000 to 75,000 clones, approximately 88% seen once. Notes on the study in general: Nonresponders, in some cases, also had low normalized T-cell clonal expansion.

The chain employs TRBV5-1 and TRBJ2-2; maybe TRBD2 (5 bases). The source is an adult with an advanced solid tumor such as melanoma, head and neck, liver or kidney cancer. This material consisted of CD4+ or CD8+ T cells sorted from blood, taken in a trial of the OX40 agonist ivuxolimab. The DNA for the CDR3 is TGCGCCAGCAGCTTGGGCGGACTGAGGGACACCGGGGAGCTGTTTTTT. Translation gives CASSLGGLRDTGELFF.